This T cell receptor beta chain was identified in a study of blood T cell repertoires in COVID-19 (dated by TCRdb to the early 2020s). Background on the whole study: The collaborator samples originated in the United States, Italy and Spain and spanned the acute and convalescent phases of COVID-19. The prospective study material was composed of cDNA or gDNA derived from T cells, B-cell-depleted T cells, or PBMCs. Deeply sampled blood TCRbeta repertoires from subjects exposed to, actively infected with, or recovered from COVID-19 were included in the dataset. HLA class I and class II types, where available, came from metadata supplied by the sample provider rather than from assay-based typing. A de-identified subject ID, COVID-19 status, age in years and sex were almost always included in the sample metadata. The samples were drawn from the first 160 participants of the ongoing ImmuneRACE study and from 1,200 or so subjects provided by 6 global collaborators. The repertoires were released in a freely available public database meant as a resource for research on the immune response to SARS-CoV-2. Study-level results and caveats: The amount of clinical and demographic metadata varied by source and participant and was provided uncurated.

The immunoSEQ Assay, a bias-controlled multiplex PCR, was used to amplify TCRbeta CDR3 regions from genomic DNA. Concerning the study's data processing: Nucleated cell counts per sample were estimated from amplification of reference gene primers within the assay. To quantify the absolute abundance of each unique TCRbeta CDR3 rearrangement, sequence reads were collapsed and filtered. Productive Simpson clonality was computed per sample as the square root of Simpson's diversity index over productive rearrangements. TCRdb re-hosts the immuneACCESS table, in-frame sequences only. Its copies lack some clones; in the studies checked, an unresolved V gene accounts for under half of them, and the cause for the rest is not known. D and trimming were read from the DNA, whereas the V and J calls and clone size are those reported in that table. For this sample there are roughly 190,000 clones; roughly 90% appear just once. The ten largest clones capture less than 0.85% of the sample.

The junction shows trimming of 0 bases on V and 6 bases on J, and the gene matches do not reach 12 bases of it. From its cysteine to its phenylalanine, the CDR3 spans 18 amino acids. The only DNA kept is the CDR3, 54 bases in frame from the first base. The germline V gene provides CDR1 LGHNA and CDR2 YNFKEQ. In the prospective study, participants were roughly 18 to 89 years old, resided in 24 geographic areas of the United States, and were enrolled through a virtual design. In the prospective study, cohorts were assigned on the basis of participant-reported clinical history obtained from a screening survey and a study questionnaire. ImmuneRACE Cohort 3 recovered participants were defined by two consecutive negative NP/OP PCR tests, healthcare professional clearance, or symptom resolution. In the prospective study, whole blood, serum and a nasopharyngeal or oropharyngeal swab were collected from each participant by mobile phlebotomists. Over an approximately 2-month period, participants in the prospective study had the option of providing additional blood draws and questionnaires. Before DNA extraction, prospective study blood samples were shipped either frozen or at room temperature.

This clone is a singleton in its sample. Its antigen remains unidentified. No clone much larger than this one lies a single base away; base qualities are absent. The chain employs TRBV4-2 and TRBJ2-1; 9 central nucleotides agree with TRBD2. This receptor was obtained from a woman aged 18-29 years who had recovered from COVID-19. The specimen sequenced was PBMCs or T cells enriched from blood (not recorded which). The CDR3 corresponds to CASSQDGSSGSWGNEQFF. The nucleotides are TGTGCCAGCAGCCAAGACGGGAGTAGCGGGAGTTGGGGCAATGAGCAGTTCTTC.